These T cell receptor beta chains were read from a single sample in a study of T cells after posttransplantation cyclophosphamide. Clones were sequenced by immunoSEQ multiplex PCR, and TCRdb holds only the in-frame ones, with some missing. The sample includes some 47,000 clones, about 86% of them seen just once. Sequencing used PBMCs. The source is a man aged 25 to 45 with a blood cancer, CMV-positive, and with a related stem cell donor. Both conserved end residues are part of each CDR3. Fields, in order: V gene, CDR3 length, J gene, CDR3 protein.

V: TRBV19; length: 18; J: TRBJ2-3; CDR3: CASSGEDRPNNSTDTQYF
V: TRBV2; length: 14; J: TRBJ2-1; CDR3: CASSDQRGHNEQFF
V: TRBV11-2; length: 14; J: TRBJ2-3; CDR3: CASSPSGSTDTQYF
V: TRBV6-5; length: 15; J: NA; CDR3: CASTQGRGLSYEQYF
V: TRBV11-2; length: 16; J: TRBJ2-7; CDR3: CASSFVGTSGSYEQYF
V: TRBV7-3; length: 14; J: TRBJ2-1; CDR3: CASSPGQGYNEQFF
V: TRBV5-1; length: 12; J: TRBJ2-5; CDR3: CASSFGLKTQYF
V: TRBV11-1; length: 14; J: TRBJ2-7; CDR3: CASSLGTFPYEQYF
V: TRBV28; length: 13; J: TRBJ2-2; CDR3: CASRDSGTGELFF
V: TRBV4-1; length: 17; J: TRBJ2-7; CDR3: CASSQSSTSGFSYEQYF
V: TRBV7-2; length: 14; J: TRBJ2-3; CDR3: CASTFRQSTDTQYF
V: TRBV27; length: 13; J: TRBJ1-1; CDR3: CASSYGANTEAFF
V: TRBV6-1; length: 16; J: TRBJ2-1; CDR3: CASSEGVAGVGLYQFF
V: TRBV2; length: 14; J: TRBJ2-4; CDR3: CASSEASWKGAQYF
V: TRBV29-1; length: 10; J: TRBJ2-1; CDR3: CSGGHNEQFF